A single sample is the source of the 21 T cell receptor beta chains below, sequenced in a study of T cells in narcolepsy. Measured with immunoSEQ multiplex PCR; TCRdb has only the in-frame clones, and not every one. The sample yields some 25,000 clones, 50% to 65% seen once. Input material: memory (CD45RA-) CD4+ T cells from blood. The receptors derive from a human donor in good health.

In this sample, this clone turned up a few times. The rearrangement joins TRBV10-3 to TRBJ1-3, with TRBD1 matching 8 bases. CDR1 and CDR2 (germline): ENHRY, SYGVKD. After removal of 10 bases from V and 6 bases from J, the junction contained 5 bases not matched to a gene. This CDR3 is built from 12 residues. The chain's CDR3 is CATGQALNTIYF. The CDR3 nucleotides read TGTGCCACGGGACAGGCCTTAAACACCATATATTTT.

The chain uses TRBV30 and TRBJ1-2; 7 bases align to TRBD1. Trimming at V came to 2 bases and at J to 0 bases, leaving 12 bases not matched to a gene. The CDR3 is made up of 17 amino acids. The V gene's germline CDR1 is GTSNPN and CDR2 SVGIG (reference sequence). In nucleotides, the CDR3 is TGTGCCTGGAGTACAGACAGGGCAGTACCTTCTAACTATGGCTACACCTTC. Protein: CAWSTDRAVPSNYGYTF.

There are a few counts of this clone. V and J are TRBV6-1 and TRBJ2-7, with TRBD2 matching 9 bases. Germline trimming cut 1 base from V and 2 bases from J; bases unmatched to any gene: 3. Germline V gene sequence: CDR1 MNHNS, CDR2 SASEGT. The CDR3 has 15 residues. The CDR3 spells CASSEEAGGTYEQYF. CDR3 nucleotide sequence: TGTGCCAGCAGTGAAGAAGCGGGGGGCACCTACGAGCAGTACTTC.

This clone has more than one count but fewer than ten. V and J are TRBV5-1 and TRBJ2-5, with TRBD2 matching 8 bases. This CDR3 has 14 residues. V gave up 5 bases and J gave up 5 bases; unmatched junction bases: 8. Germline lookup yields CDR1 SGHRS and CDR2 YFSETQ. The DNA of the CDR3 is TGCGCCAGCAGTTTTGGAGCGGGAGCGGAGACCCAGTACTTC. It specifies CASSFGAGAETQYF.

The rearrangement uses TRBV6-6 and TRBJ2-7; 7 bases fit TRBD1. The CDR3 consists of 14 residues. Germline CDR1 MNHNY, CDR2 SVGAGI (reference sequence). The V gene end was trimmed by 6 bases and the J gene end by 2 bases; junction bases not matched to a gene: 7. CDR3 region: CASSPGQTTYEQYF. The CDR3 bases are TGTGCCAGCAGCCCGGGACAGACTACCTACGAGCAGTACTTC.

Remarks on this clone: This specimen includes other DNA sequences encoding the same CDR3. This chain connects TRBV28 to TRBJ2-1; D is perhaps TRBD2 (6 bases). With 3 bases removed from V and 7 bases from J, the gap between germline ends came to 10 bases. Germline V gives CDR1 MDHEN, CDR2 SYDVKM. This CDR3 is built from 13 residues. CDR3 residues: CASSLLGRNEQFF. The CDR3 bases are TGTGCCAGCAGTTTGCTGGGGAGGAATGAGCAGTTCTTC. Combining the CDR3 with reference TRBV28 and TRBJ2-1 gives the whole variable domain DVKVTQSSRYLVKRTGEKVFLECVQDMDHENMFWYRQDPGLGLRLIYFSYDVKMKEKGDIPEGYSVSREKKERFSLILESASTNQTSMYLCASSLLGRNEQFFGPGTRLTVL.

The chain is built from TRBV6-4 and TRBJ2-1, with D possibly matching TRBD1 (6 bases). Germline V gene data show CDR1 as MRHNA and CDR2 as SNTAGT. The CDR3 has 18 residues. Trimming cost V 2 bases and J 2 bases, with 19 bases left between them. The CDR3 here is CASSDPPLPGVAYNEQFF. DNA for the CDR3: TGTGCCAGCAGTGACCCACCGCTCCCAGGGGTAGCCTACAATGAGCAGTTCTTC.

J is TRBJ2-5 and V is TRBV14; D gene unclear. Trimming took off 1 base at V and 5 bases at J, with 11 bases between the two ends. This CDR3 spans 14 amino acids. Germline V lookup: CDR1 SGHDN, CDR2 FVKESK. The DNA of the CDR3 is TGTGCCAGCAGCCAAGGGGCACATTTGGAGACCCAGTACTTC. Translating gives CASSQGAHLETQYF.

This clone has only a few counts. The rearrangement uses TRBV11-1 and TRBJ2-1, with 12 bases identical to TRBD2. In germline, CDR1 is SGHAT, CDR2 FQDESV (reference sequence). The V segment lost 5 bases and the J segment 6 bases; nucleotides outside the gene matches: 8. This CDR3 is 16 amino acids long. CDR3 loop: CASSPAGLAGSNEQFF. The CDR3 region has the DNA TGTGCCAGCAGCCCGGCCGGACTAGCGGGATCCAATGAGCAGTTCTTC.

The gene calls are TRBV7-2 and TRBJ2-3, with D hard to call. Trimming left V 4 bases short and J 5 bases short, with 10 bases between. Germline values: CDR1 SGHTA, CDR2 FQGNSA. The CDR3 length is 13 residues. CDR3 amino acids: CASSSNPGDTQYF. CDR3 nucleotide sequence: TGTGCCAGCAGCTCCAACCCAGGAGATACGCAGTATTTT.

This CDR3 reads CASSGGQLSLETQYF. Here the CDR3 DNA reads TGTGCCAGCAGCGGGGGACAGCTCTCCCTTGAAACCCAGTACTTC. This rearrangement joins TRBV2 to TRBJ2-5; D might be TRBD1 (7 bases). The germline CDR1 and CDR2 sequences are SNHLY and FYNNEI. The CDR3 spans 15 residues. V lost 6 bases and J 8 bases, leaving 22 bases between the germline ends.

The chain uses TRBV2 and TRBJ1-2; D possibly corresponds to TRBD1 (5 bases). The CDR3 extends over 16 amino acids. Trimming left V 7 bases short and J 8 bases short, with 26 bases between. CDR1 SNHLY and CDR2 FYNNEI come from the germline V gene. The CDR3: CASTEGARYSMEGYTF. The CDR3 nucleotides are TGTGCCAGCACCGAAGGGGCGAGGTACAGTATGGAGGGCTACACCTTC.

V gene TRBV28 combines with J gene TRBJ1-5; tentative D call: TRBD1 (5 bases). V was clipped by 6 bases and J by 2 bases, with 14 bases between them. The CDR3 has 15 residues. Germline V gene sequence: CDR1 MDHEN, CDR2 SYDVKM. The CDR3 DNA reads TGTGCCAGCAGCCGTCCCGGGGGGGGCAATCAGCCCCAGCATTTT. Protein sequence: CASSRPGGGNQPQHF.

This clone was recorded only once. V gene TRBV19 combines with J gene TRBJ1-4; the D gene is possibly TRBD1 (5 bases). This CDR3 is 15 amino acids long. V lost 6 bases, J lost 8 bases, and 19 bases lay in between. Germline assignment: CDR1 LNHDA and CDR2 SQIVND (reference sequence). CDR3: CASSLMASKGEKLFF. CDR3 coding DNA: TGTGCCAGTAGCCTAATGGCATCCAAGGGGGAAAAACTGTTTTTT.

The chain has TRBV6-6 and TRBJ2-2; D ambiguous. CDR1 MNHNY and CDR2 SVGAGI come from the germline V gene (reference sequence). The CDR3 is 14 residues long. V was clipped by 5 bases and J by 2 bases, with 9 bases between them. CDR3 in DNA: TGTGCCAGCAGTGGGTCGCGAAACACCGGGGAGCTGTTTTTT. Residues: CASSGSRNTGELFF.

The genes are TRBV15 and TRBJ1-6; TRBD1 agrees at 7 bases. Germline CDR1 and CDR2: LNHNV and YYDKDF (reference sequence). This CDR3 has 17 residues. The ends lost 0 bases at V and 7 bases at J; junction bases unmatched: 9. CDR3 nucleotides: TGTGCCACCAGCAGAGATCTACGGGACAGCAGAAATTCACCCCTCCACTTT. It encodes CATSRDLRDSRNSPLHF.

This rearrangement joins TRBV7-2 to TRBJ1-3; tentative D call: TRBD1 (5 bases). The CDR3 sequence is 15 residues long. Germline V gene sequence: CDR1 SGHTA, CDR2 FQGNSA. The V end lost 3 bases, the J end lost 8 bases, and 17 bases lay between the germline ends. The CDR3 coding sequence is TGTGCCAGCAGCTTGGGGCCAACAGGAGGGTACACCATATATTTT. Its protein is CASSLGPTGGYTIYF.

The chain combines TRBV4-3 with TRBJ1-6, with a tentative D call TRBD1 (5 bases). The CDR3 is 15 residues long. Trimming pared 0 bases from V and 10 bases from J, leaving 13 bases between. Germline loops: CDR1 LGHNA, CDR2 YSLEER. The chain's CDR3 is CASSQDVGRDSPLHF. CDR3 nucleotides: TGCGCCAGCAGCCAAGATGTCGGGAGGGACTCACCCCTCCACTTT.

The rearrangement uses TRBV7-2 and TRBJ2-7; the match to TRBD1 covers 9 bases. Germline assignment: CDR1 SGHTA and CDR2 FQGNSA. With 3 bases clipped from V and 6 bases from J, the junction kept 21 bases outside the gene matches. This CDR3 region has 19 residues. The CDR3 loop reads CASSFYQGGQGGPRPEQYF. As DNA, the CDR3 is TGTGCCAGCAGCTTCTATCAAGGGGGACAGGGTGGACCGCGACCCGAGCAGTACTTC.

The V call is TRBV5-1, the J call TRBJ2-7; maybe TRBD2 (6 bases). The germline V gene has CDR1 SGHRS and CDR2 YFSETQ. V was cut by 3 bases and J by 5 bases, with 18 bases left in between. There are 15 residues in the CDR3. The CDR3 loop is CASSSSSVPSHEQYF. The CDR3 region has the DNA TGCGCCAGCAGCTCATCTAGCGTCCCAAGTCACGAGCAGTACTTC.

The chain uses TRBV5-1 and TRBJ2-5; maybe TRBD2 (6 bases). The J call is in doubt because the DNA end fits TRBJ2-7 better. The CDR3 has 14 residues. Germline-derived CDR1 and CDR2 are SGHRS and YFSETQ. Here the CDR3 DNA reads TGCGCCAGCAGCTCGCAGGGAGGTAACCACGAGCAGTACTTC. Translation: CASSSQGGNHEQYF.